A single sample is the source of the 17 T cell receptor beta chains below, sequenced in a study of cytomegalovirus exposure and HLA in healthy donors. It was with 60 Vbeta and 13 Jbeta primers that the PCR ran. Assay: immunoSEQ multiplex PCR; the TCRdb copy retains only in-frame clones and omits some. The data hold about 130,000 clones, with about a sixth observed a single time. The material sequenced was PBMCs. These receptor sequences come from a female donor in good health and CMV-seropositive.

The chain combines TRBV7-6 with TRBJ2-1; TRBD2 aligns across 12 bases. V shed 2 bases, J shed 7 bases, and the junction held 6 bases outside the gene matches. The CDR3 runs 16 residues. Per the germline V gene, CDR1 is SGHVS and CDR2 is FNYEAQ. CDR3 in DNA: TGTGCCAGCAGCTTAAAGACTAGCGGGAGCCAAAATGAGCAGTTCTTC. Its translation: CASSLKTSGSQNEQFF.

This clone occurred a few times. The chain uses TRBV7-9 and TRBJ2-1, with 12 bases matching TRBD2. Germline CDR1 SEHNR, CDR2 FQNEAQ (reference sequence). The CDR3 has 14 residues. V dropped 5 bases and J dropped 10; count of bases not matched to a gene: 6. CDR3 sequence: CASSPTTSGREQFF. The CDR3, as DNA: TGTGCCAGCAGCCCTACGACTAGCGGGAGAGAGCAGTTCTTC.

Only a few counts were recorded for this clone. The CDR3 DNA is TGCGCCAGCAGCTTGGGGGCAATGAACACTGAAGCTTTCTTT. It yields the protein CASSLGAMNTEAFF. The rearrangement joins TRBV5-1 to TRBJ1-1; D gene unclear. CDR3 length: 14 residues. Germline CDR1 SGHRS, CDR2 YFSETQ. Trimming removed 0 bases from V and 0 bases from J, with 6 bases in between.

This sequence joins TRBV27 and TRBJ2-7; TRBD2 matches at 7 bases. The germline V gene encodes CDR1 MNHEY and CDR2 SMNVEV (reference sequence). V dropped 7 bases and J dropped 1; count of bases not matched to a gene: 4. The CDR3 runs 13 residues. CDR3 coding DNA: TGTGCCAGCATGGGAGGGGCGTCCTACGAGCAGTACTTC. It yields the protein CASMGGASYEQYF.

The V call is TRBV6-5, the J call TRBJ1-2; 7 nucleotides agree with TRBD1. V shed 5 bases, J shed 5 bases, and the junction held 5 bases outside the gene matches. This CDR3 contains 13 residues. Germline CDR1 reads MNHEY; CDR2 reads SVGAGI. The CDR3: CASSMGQSYGYTF. For the CDR3, the DNA is TGTGCCAGCAGTATGGGACAGTCATATGGCTACACCTTC.

This chain links TRBV6-6 with TRBJ1-2, with D uncertain. V lost 7 bases and J lost 0, with 18 bases in between. The length of the CDR3 is 16 residues. The germline V gene encodes CDR1 MNHNY and CDR2 SVGAGI (reference sequence). CDR3 DNA sequence: TGTGCCAGCAAACACGCCCCAGGTCAGGCTAACTATGGCTACACCTTC. It yields the protein CASKHAPGQANYGYTF.

The chain recombines TRBV19 with TRBJ2-7; the D gene is possibly TRBD2 (6 bases). This CDR3 has 14 residues. The germline gives CDR1 LNHDA, CDR2 SQIVND (reference sequence). Trimming stripped 5 bases from V and 7 bases from J, with 18 bases between. The DNA for the CDR3 is TGTGCCAGTAGTCTAAGGAGGGCCCCGGGAGAGCAGTACTTC. It codes for CASSLRRAPGEQYF.

The rearrangement joins TRBV2 to TRBJ2-7, with 9 bases identical to TRBD2. The germline CDR1 and CDR2 sequences are SNHLY and FYNNEI. V shed 9 bases and J 2 bases; nucleotides not matched to a gene: 8. The CDR3 runs 14 residues. This CDR3 is CASIGASGTYEQYF. CDR3 in DNA: TGTGCCAGTATAGGGGCTAGCGGGACCTACGAGCAGTACTTC.

This rearrangement joins TRBV5-5 to TRBJ2-7; D is ambiguous. CDR3 length: 12 amino acids. Germline CDR1 is SGHKS and CDR2 is YYEKEE (reference sequence). V was pared by 1 base and J by 6 bases, with 8 bases between. The CDR3 region is CASSLTSVEQYF. CDR3 DNA: TGTGCCAGCAGCTTGACCTCGGTCGAGCAGTACTTC.

This clone was detected only a few times. This sequence joins TRBV11-3 and TRBJ2-1, with D perhaps TRBD2 (5 bases). This CDR3 is built from 13 residues. Germline CDR1 reads SGHNT; CDR2 reads YENEEA. Trimming stripped 4 bases from V and 3 bases from J, with 7 bases between. CDR3 coding DNA: TGTGCCAGCAGCTCCGGGGTCTACAATGAGCAGTTCTTC. It encodes CASSSGVYNEQFF. Full variable domain (remainder filled in from reference TRBV11-3 and TRBJ2-1): EAGVVQSPRYKIIEKKQPVAFWCNPISGHNTLYWYLQNLGQGPELLIRYENEEAVDDSQLPKDRFSAERLKGVDSTLKIQPAELGDSAVYLCASSSGVYNEQFFGPGTRLTVL.

This clone was counted only a few times. The V and J genes are TRBV6-5 and TRBJ1-6; possible D gene TRBD1, 5 bases. The V end lost 0 bases, the J end lost 9 bases, and 12 bases lay between the germline ends. This CDR3 region has 15 residues. Germline CDR1 reads MNHEY; CDR2 reads SVGAGI. The CDR3 loop is CASSYSPGLSSPLHF. DNA of the CDR3: TGTGCCAGCAGTTACTCCCCAGGGTTGAGTTCACCCCTCCACTTT.

This sequence joins TRBV27 and TRBJ1-2; D perhaps matches TRBD1 (6 bases). The CDR3 is 16 residues long. The germline V and J ends were trimmed by 5 bases and 5 bases, with 21 bases remaining between them. Germline V gives CDR1 MNHEY, CDR2 SMNVEV (reference sequence). The CDR3 loop is CASSPWTVGLPYGYTF. The DNA of the CDR3 is TGTGCCAGCAGTCCCTGGACAGTTGGGCTCCCGTATGGCTACACCTTC.

The gene calls are TRBV27 and TRBJ2-7; a possible D gene is TRBD2 (6 bases). The CDR3 sequence is 15 residues long. Germline V gene sequence: CDR1 MNHEY, CDR2 SMNVEV (reference sequence). Trimming shortened V by 0 bases and J by 5 bases, and 14 bases separated the two germline ends. This CDR3 reads CASSLSREQVHEQYF. The CDR3 bases are TGTGCCAGCAGTTTATCGCGGGAACAGGTCCACGAGCAGTACTTC.

The chain joins TRBV21-1 to TRBJ1-2; the DNA was not compared with TRBD1, the D call given in the table. TRBV21-1 is a documented pseudogene. The CDR3 totals 14 residues. The CDR3 region is CASNPLDRRKNYTF. CDR3 nucleotide sequence: TGTGCCAGCAACCCTTTGGACAGGAGGAAAAACTACACCTTC.

This clone came up a few times. The chain links TRBV7-2 to TRBJ1-2; perhaps TRBD1 as D (6 bases). From germline, CDR1 is SGHTA and CDR2 FQGNSA. Deletions cut 1 base from V and 6 bases from J, with 12 bases between. CDR3 size: 14 residues. The CDR3 sequence is CASSLGAGVNGYTF. In DNA, the CDR3 is TGTGCCAGCAGCTTAGGGGCAGGGGTTAATGGCTACACCTTC. Supplemented by reference TRBV7-2 and TRBJ1-2, the full variable domain reads GAGVSQSPSNKVTEKGKDVELRCDPISGHTALYWYRQSLGQGLEFLIYFQGNSAPDKSGLPSDRFSAERTGGSVSTLTIQRTQQEDSAVYLCASSLGAGVNGYTFGSGTRLTVV.

This clone was seen a few times. This chain uses TRBV10-3 with TRBJ2-3, with TRBD2 matching 8 bases. With V trimmed by 5 bases and J by 2 bases, 6 bases remained unmatched. CDR3 length: 15 amino acids. From germline, CDR1 is ENHRY and CDR2 SYGVKD. CDR3 nucleotides: TGTGCCATCAGTAGACGGGGGGGCGACACAGATACGCAGTATTTT. Translation: CAISRRGGDTDTQYF.

This clone has only a few counts. The chain recombines TRBV30 with TRBJ1-3; D is ambiguous. This CDR3 has 12 residues. The germline gives CDR1 GTSNPN, CDR2 SVGIG (reference sequence). Trimming shortened V by 2 bases and J by 8 bases, and 10 bases separated the two germline ends. CDR3 sequence (DNA): TGTGCCTGGAGTCTGTATGCAGACACCATATATTTT. As protein: CAWSLYADTIYF. The complete variable domain, with remaining parts taken from reference TRBV30 and TRBJ1-3, reads SQTIHQWPATLVQPVGSPLSLECTVEGTSNPNLYWYRQAAGRGLQLLFYSVGIGQISSEVPQNLSASRPQDRQFILSSKKLLLSDSGFYLCAWSLYADTIYFGEGSWLTVV.